This TCR beta chain was retrieved from a study of blood T cells in healthy people across ages. The authors ran a second PCR of about 6 to 11 cycles using a sample-barcoded 5' primer and a J-beta primer mix. Each cDNA molecule carried a tag from a template-switch adaptor that contained 12 random nucleotides. The yield of each sample was at least 2.5 million CDR3-containing paired-end reads. TCRdb re-derived calls from the 5' RACE reads in MiXCR, one entry per CDR3 protein. The sample includes fewer than 1.5 million distinct CDR3 sequences, around two fifths of them seen just once. Material: blood. The TCR was taken from a woman aged 18 to 35 in good health.

CDR3 sequence reads: CASSHGRLAGVGNEQFF. The CDR3 nucleotides are TGCGCCAGCAGCCACGGTAGACTAGCGGGAGTCGGCAATGAGCAGTTCTTC. The V gene is TRBV4-1, the J gene TRBJ2-1; 12 bases are shared with TRBD2. Unmatched junction bases numbered 9, after V lost 3 bases and J lost 6 bases. CDR1 and CDR2 from the germline V gene are MGHRA and YSYEKL. This CDR3 has 17 residues.